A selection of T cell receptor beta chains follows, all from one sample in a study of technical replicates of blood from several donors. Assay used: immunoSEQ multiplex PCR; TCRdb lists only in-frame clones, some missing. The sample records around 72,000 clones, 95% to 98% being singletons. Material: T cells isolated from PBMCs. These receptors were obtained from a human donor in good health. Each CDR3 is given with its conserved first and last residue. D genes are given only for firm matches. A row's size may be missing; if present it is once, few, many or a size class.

CDR3nt: TGTGCCAGCAGTTTAGTGGGTAACAAGGGACAGGGAGGCGAAAAACTGTTTTTT
CDR3aa: CASSLVGNKGQGGEKLFF
abundance: .
j_gene: TRBJ1-4
d_gene: TRBD1
v_gene: TRBV27

CDR3nt: TGTGCCTGGAGTGCGGTAACAGGTTCCGAGCAGTACTTC
CDR3aa: CAWSAVTGSEQYF
abundance: .
j_gene: TRBJ2-7
d_gene: .
v_gene: TRBV30

CDR3nt: TGTGCCAGCAGCTTAACCGGGGTTCTCACAGATACGCAGTATTTT
CDR3aa: CASSLTGVLTDTQYF
abundance: .
j_gene: TRBJ2-3
d_gene: .
v_gene: TRBV7-3

CDR3nt: TGCGCCAGCAGCCCACTAGCGGGGATTTCTCAAGAGACCCAGTACTTC
CDR3aa: CASSPLAGISQETQYF
abundance: .
j_gene: TRBJ2-5
d_gene: TRBD2
v_gene: TRBV5-1

CDR3nt: TGCGCCAGCAGCTTGGCCCTGAAAGGGGAGGGAGTTAACTATGGCTACACCTTC
CDR3aa: CASSLALKGEGVNYGYTF
abundance: .
j_gene: TRBJ1-2
d_gene: .
v_gene: TRBV5-1

CDR3nt: TGTGCCAGCAGCCCGGCCGGACAGGGAGGTTCCTATGGCTACACCTTC
CDR3aa: CASSPAGQGGSYGYTF
abundance: .
j_gene: TRBJ1-2
d_gene: TRBD1
v_gene: TRBV14

CDR3nt: TGCGCCAGCAGCTCTCAGAGGCTTAAAGGCAACGAGCAGTACTTC
CDR3aa: CASSSQRLKGNEQYF
abundance: .
j_gene: TRBJ2-7
d_gene: .
v_gene: TRBV4-1

CDR3nt: TGTGCCAGCAGCTTGATAGGCGGGACAGGCCCGGGTTATTTT
CDR3aa: CASSLIGGTGPGYF
abundance: .
j_gene: TRBJ1-5
d_gene: TRBD1
v_gene: TRBV11-3

CDR3nt: TGCGCCAGCAGCCCAACCCAACGGACAGTATATGGCTACACCTTC
CDR3aa: CASSPTQRTVYGYTF
abundance: .
j_gene: TRBJ1-2
d_gene: .
v_gene: TRBV5-1

CDR3nt: TGTGCCTGGAGTGTACTCAGCGGGACCATCACAGATACGCAGTATTTT
CDR3aa: CAWSVLSGTITDTQYF
abundance: .
j_gene: TRBJ2-3
d_gene: TRBD2
v_gene: TRBV30

CDR3nt: TGTGCCAGCAGCCCTTCAGGGCAATGGGGTGAAGCTTTCTTT
CDR3aa: CASSPSGQWGEAFF
abundance: .
j_gene: TRBJ1-1
d_gene: .
v_gene: TRBV9

CDR3nt: TGTGCCAGCAGTGAAGGACTAGCGGGGGATTACGAGCAGTACTTC
CDR3aa: CASSEGLAGDYEQYF
abundance: .
j_gene: TRBJ2-7
d_gene: TRBD2
v_gene: TRBV6-1

CDR3nt: TGTGCCAGCTCCGAAACAGGGGGGAACTCTGGAAACACCATATATTTT
CDR3aa: CASSETGGNSGNTIYF
abundance: .
j_gene: TRBJ1-3
d_gene: TRBD1
v_gene: TRBV18

CDR3nt: TGTGCCAGCAGATCGATAGCGGACCTCTACAATGAGCAGTTCTTC
CDR3aa: CASRSIADLYNEQFF
abundance: .
j_gene: TRBJ2-1
d_gene: .
v_gene: TRBV5-6

CDR3nt: TGTGCCAGCAGCTTAGGAGGGGAGGACTATGGCTACACCTTC
CDR3aa: CASSLGGEDYGYTF
abundance: .
j_gene: TRBJ1-2
d_gene: .
v_gene: TRBV11-3

CDR3nt: TGTGCCAGTAGTGGGACACCTTATAGCAATCAGCCCCAGCATTTT
CDR3aa: CASSGTPYSNQPQHF
abundance: once
j_gene: TRBJ1-5
d_gene: .
v_gene: TRBV19

CDR3nt: TGTGCCAGCAGCCAAGATAGGGACAGCTTCTATGGCTACACCTTC
CDR3aa: CASSQDRDSFYGYTF
abundance: few
j_gene: TRBJ1-2
d_gene: TRBD1
v_gene: TRBV4-2

CDR3nt: TGTGCCAGCAGCCTACTAGCACCGGATGAGCAGTTCTTC
CDR3aa: CASSLLAPDEQFF
abundance: once
j_gene: TRBJ2-1
d_gene: .
v_gene: TRBV6-6

CDR3nt: TGTGCCAGTAACGCAGGGTTCGAGCAGTACTTC
CDR3aa: CASNAGFEQYF
abundance: .
j_gene: TRBJ2-7
d_gene: .
v_gene: TRBV19

CDR3nt: TGTGCCAGCAGCGAAACTAGCGGGAGGGCCAGCGAGCAGTACTTC
CDR3aa: CASSETSGRASEQYF
abundance: .
j_gene: TRBJ2-7
d_gene: TRBD2
v_gene: TRBV11-3

CDR3nt: TGCGCCAGCAGCTTGGTGGGGACAGGGGGTAGCGAGCAGTACTTC
CDR3aa: CASSLVGTGGSEQYF
abundance: .
j_gene: TRBJ2-7
d_gene: TRBD1
v_gene: TRBV5-1

CDR3nt: TGTGCCAGCAGCCTGGACAGAAGCTATGGCTACACCTTC
CDR3aa: CASSLDRSYGYTF
abundance: .
j_gene: TRBJ1-2
d_gene: .
v_gene: TRBV28

CDR3nt: TGTGCCAGCACCCAGGGCTGGGATGAGCAGTTCTTC
CDR3aa: CASTQGWDEQFF
abundance: once
j_gene: TRBJ2-1
d_gene: .
v_gene: TRBV2

CDR3nt: TGTGCCTGGAGTGCCGACAGGGGGTATTACGAGCAGTACTTC
CDR3aa: CAWSADRGYYEQYF
abundance: .
j_gene: TRBJ2-7
d_gene: TRBD1
v_gene: TRBV30

CDR3nt: TGTGCCAGCAGCAGATCCGGGACTAGCGGCACAGATACGCAGTATTTT
CDR3aa: CASSRSGTSGTDTQYF
abundance: .
j_gene: TRBJ2-3
d_gene: TRBD2
v_gene: TRBV7-2

CDR3nt: TGTGCCAGCAGCTTCCCCTTAGTTTGGGAGGGGACTGAAGCTTTCTTT
CDR3aa: CASSFPLVWEGTEAFF
abundance: .
j_gene: TRBJ1-1
d_gene: .
v_gene: TRBV11-3

CDR3nt: TGTGCCAGCAGTTCGACAGGGGGCTCTGGGGCCAACGTCCTGACTTTC
CDR3aa: CASSSTGGSGANVLTF
abundance: .
j_gene: TRBJ2-6
d_gene: TRBD1
v_gene: TRBV7-3

CDR3nt: TGTGCCAGCAGCTTCCGAAGGAAGCGGGGGCCGGGCGATGAGCAGTTCTTC
CDR3aa: CASSFRRKRGPGDEQFF
abundance: .
j_gene: TRBJ2-1
d_gene: TRBD2
v_gene: TRBV11-3

CDR3nt: TGTGCCAGCGCAGACCCCGGGGAGTACAATGAGCAGTTCTTC
CDR3aa: CASADPGEYNEQFF
abundance: .
j_gene: TRBJ2-1
d_gene: .
v_gene: TRBV5-8

CDR3nt: TGTGCCAGCAGCTCCAGACTTAATGAAAAACTGTTTTTT
CDR3aa: CASSSRLNEKLFF
abundance: .
j_gene: TRBJ1-4
d_gene: .
v_gene: TRBV6-6

CDR3nt: TGTGCCAGCAGCGTTCGCGGATCCGGGGAGCTGTTTTTT
CDR3aa: CASSVRGSGELFF
abundance: .
j_gene: TRBJ2-2
d_gene: .
v_gene: TRBV2

CDR3nt: TGTGCCAGCAGTGGACAGGGGTGGTATGAGCAGTTCTTC
CDR3aa: CASSGQGWYEQFF
abundance: .
j_gene: TRBJ2-1
d_gene: TRBD1
v_gene: TRBV6-5

CDR3nt: TGTGCCAGTAGTATAGGCGGGGGGCTTACTGAAGCTTTCTTT
CDR3aa: CASSIGGGLTEAFF
abundance: .
j_gene: TRBJ1-1
d_gene: .
v_gene: TRBV19

CDR3nt: TGCGCCAGCAGCTTCGACAGGGGTCAGCCCCAGCATTTT
CDR3aa: CASSFDRGQPQHF
abundance: .
j_gene: TRBJ1-5
d_gene: TRBD1
v_gene: TRBV5-1

CDR3nt: TGTGCCAGCTCACCGCGACAGGGCGGCGAGCAGTACTTC
CDR3aa: CASSPRQGGEQYF
abundance: .
j_gene: TRBJ2-7
d_gene: TRBD1
v_gene: TRBV18

CDR3nt: TGTGCCAGCAGTTACGCCGCAGGGGTCGGAAACACCATATATTTT
CDR3aa: CASSYAAGVGNTIYF
abundance: .
j_gene: TRBJ1-3
d_gene: .
v_gene: TRBV6-5

CDR3nt: TGTGCCAGCATGCCGCGGGACACTGAAGCTTTCTTT
CDR3aa: CASMPRDTEAFF
abundance: .
j_gene: TRBJ1-1
d_gene: .
v_gene: TRBV6-5

CDR3nt: TGTGCCAGCAGACAAGCGGGAGAAGAGACCCAGTACTTC
CDR3aa: CASRQAGEETQYF
abundance: .
j_gene: TRBJ2-5
d_gene: TRBD2
v_gene: TRBV7-3

CDR3nt: TGTGCCACCAGCACCCCCGGGCTAGCGTGGATTTTT
CDR3aa: CATSTPGLAWIF
abundance: .
j_gene: TRBJ2-2
d_gene: .
v_gene: TRBV15

CDR3nt: TGTGCCACTGGGACACCGGTCTCTGGGGCCAACGTCCTGACTTTC
CDR3aa: CATGTPVSGANVLTF
abundance: .
j_gene: TRBJ2-6
d_gene: .
v_gene: TRBV19

CDR3nt: TGTGCCAGCAGCGGAGGTTACGAGCAGTACTTC
CDR3aa: CASSGGYEQYF
abundance: .
j_gene: TRBJ2-7
d_gene: .
v_gene: TRBV6-5

CDR3nt: TGTGCCAGCAGCCGGCAAGGCGGAAACTACAATGAGCAGTTCTTC
CDR3aa: CASSRQGGNYNEQFF
abundance: .
j_gene: TRBJ2-1
d_gene: .
v_gene: TRBV11-2

CDR3nt: TGTGCCAGTAGTATTATGCGGCAGAATCAAGAGACCCAGTACTTC
CDR3aa: CASSIMRQNQETQYF
abundance: .
j_gene: TRBJ2-5
d_gene: .
v_gene: TRBV19

CDR3nt: TGTGCCAGCAGCCTTGGGACTAGCGGGATAATGACCGGGGAGCTGTTTTTT
CDR3aa: CASSLGTSGIMTGELFF
abundance: .
j_gene: TRBJ2-2
d_gene: TRBD2
v_gene: TRBV7-6

CDR3nt: TGTGCCAGCAGCTTAGATTTTATGGCGGGAGTTCTGGATGAGCAGTTCTTC
CDR3aa: CASSLDFMAGVLDEQFF
abundance: once
j_gene: TRBJ2-1
d_gene: TRBD2
v_gene: TRBV11-2

CDR3nt: TGTGCCAGCAGCTTGACACACTACGAGCAGTACTTC
CDR3aa: CASSLTHYEQYF
abundance: .
j_gene: TRBJ2-7
d_gene: .
v_gene: TRBV7-9

CDR3nt: TGTGCCAGCAGTCCCAGGGGGTACTCCTACGAGCAGTACTTC
CDR3aa: CASSPRGYSYEQYF
abundance: .
j_gene: TRBJ2-7
d_gene: TRBD1
v_gene: TRBV6-5

CDR3nt: TGTGCCATCAAGTTAAGCGGGACTACCAGCTCCTACAATGAGCAGTTCTTC
CDR3aa: CAIKLSGTTSSYNEQFF
abundance: once
j_gene: TRBJ2-1
d_gene: TRBD2
v_gene: TRBV10-3

CDR3nt: TGTGCCAGCAGCCCGGGACAGGGGGCGCGAGTTGATGGAAACACCATATATTTT
CDR3aa: CASSPGQGARVDGNTIYF
abundance: .
j_gene: TRBJ1-3
d_gene: TRBD1
v_gene: TRBV11-2

CDR3nt: TGCGCCAGCAGCTTGAACTTTTCTCCAAACGAGCAGTACTTC
CDR3aa: CASSLNFSPNEQYF
abundance: .
j_gene: TRBJ2-7
d_gene: .
v_gene: TRBV5-1

CDR3nt: TGTGCCAGCAGTCAGGGGTTATCTAATGAAAAACTGTTTTTT
CDR3aa: CASSQGLSNEKLFF
abundance: .
j_gene: TRBJ1-4
d_gene: .
v_gene: TRBV5-6

CDR3nt: TGTGCCAGCAGCTTGGGGACAGGGGGCATGCCTAATGAAAAACTGTTTTTT
CDR3aa: CASSLGTGGMPNEKLFF
abundance: .
j_gene: TRBJ1-4
d_gene: TRBD1
v_gene: TRBV7-9

CDR3nt: TGTGCCAGCAGTAACCCGAGAATTAGCGGGAGCCATGAGCAGTTCTTC
CDR3aa: CASSNPRISGSHEQFF
abundance: .
j_gene: TRBJ2-1
d_gene: TRBD2
v_gene: TRBV28

CDR3nt: TGTGCCAGCAGTTTTTACGGGAGACTCGATGAAAAACTGTTTTTT
CDR3aa: CASSFYGRLDEKLFF
abundance: .
j_gene: TRBJ1-4
d_gene: .
v_gene: TRBV27

CDR3nt: TGTGCCAGCAGCTCTACAGCGGGACTTCAAGAGACCCAGTACTTC
CDR3aa: CASSSTAGLQETQYF
abundance: .
j_gene: TRBJ2-5
d_gene: TRBD2
v_gene: TRBV11-3